Each of the 18 T cell receptor beta chains below was sequenced from the same sample in a study of blood T cell repertoires in COVID-19. Libraries were prepared by immunoSEQ multiplex PCR; TCRdb keeps only in-frame clonotypes and omits some of them. The table lists about 110,000 clones, approximately 78% of them singletons. Sequenced input: peripheral blood. The receptors stem from a man between 70 and 80 years old with acute or convalescent COVID-19.

The V call is TRBV6-5, the J call TRBJ1-3; TRBD1 might be the D (5 bases). Deletions cut 0 bases from V and 2 bases from J, with 8 bases between. Germline V lookup: CDR1 MNHEY, CDR2 SVGAGI. The CDR3 has 15 residues. In DNA, the CDR3 is TGTGCCAGCAGTTACTCCGGGGGAGCTGGAAACACCATATATTTT. It specifies CASSYSGGAGNTIYF.

This chain joins TRBV19 and TRBJ2-6; D possibly corresponds to TRBD1 (6 bases). Trimming pared 5 bases from V and 2 bases from J, leaving 13 bases between. The V gene's germline CDR1 is LNHDA and CDR2 SQIVND (reference sequence). This CDR3 is built from 16 residues. As DNA, the CDR3 is TGTGCCAGTAGTTTTATAGACAGGACTGGGGCCAACGTCCTGACTTTC. It specifies CASSFIDRTGANVLTF. Full variable domain (outside the CDR3, taken from reference TRBV19 and TRBJ2-6): DGGITQSPKYLFRKEGQNVTLSCEQNLNHDAMYWYRQDPGQGLRLIYYSQIVNDFQKGDIAEGYSVSREKKESFPLTVTSAQKNPTAFYLCASSFIDRTGANVLTFGAGSRLTVL.

This clone has just one count. The chain links TRBV19 to TRBJ2-1; D perhaps matches TRBD2 (7 bases). Trimming shortened V by 5 bases and J by 11 bases, and 25 bases separated the two germline ends. Looked up from germline, CDR1 is LNHDA and CDR2 is SQIVND (reference sequence). This CDR3 contains 16 residues. In DNA form, the CDR3 reads TGTGCCAGTAGTGAGGGGGGAGGGCCAGAGAGGGGAAAGCAGTTCTTC. Encoded protein: CASSEGGGPERGKQFF.

The chain combines TRBV2 with TRBJ2-1, with TRBD2 matching 11 bases. V was clipped by 4 bases and J by 8 bases; unmatched bases: 7. Germline CDR1 SNHLY, CDR2 FYNNEI. The CDR3 runs 15 residues. This CDR3 is CASSVTSGSGDEQFF. DNA for the CDR3: TGTGCCAGCAGTGTCACTAGCGGGAGTGGAGATGAGCAGTTCTTC.

The rearrangement uses TRBV6-5 and TRBJ1-5, with 8 nucleotides matching TRBD1. The CDR3 has 14 amino acids. J was trimmed by 3 bases and V by 6 bases; bases with no gene match: 4. Germline V gene data show CDR1 as MNHEY and CDR2 as SVGAGI. The CDR3 reads CASRRQGNNQPQHF. The CDR3 coding sequence is TGTGCCAGCAGAAGACAGGGGAACAATCAGCCCCAGCATTTT.

The rearrangement links TRBV18 to TRBJ1-4; D is ambiguous. The germline gives CDR1 KGHSH, CDR2 LQKENI. V was clipped by 4 bases and J by 4 bases, with 16 bases between them. This CDR3 is built from 16 residues. CDR3 bases: TGTGCCAGCTCACTAACATTCGGGGATAGTAATGAAAAACTGTTTTTT. It specifies CASSLTFGDSNEKLFF.

V gene TRBV7-9 combines with J gene TRBJ1-5, with TRBD1 matching 8 bases. Per germline, CDR1 SEHNR and CDR2 FQNEAQ (reference sequence). The CDR3 spans 15 residues. V was pared by 1 base and J by 4 bases, with 3 bases of the junction left unmatched. The CDR3 DNA sequence: TGTGCCAGCAGCTTAGGGACAGGGATTAATCAGCCCCAGCATTTT. Its protein is CASSLGTGINQPQHF.

The rearrangement joins TRBV5-1 to TRBJ1-2; 7 bases line up with TRBD1. CDR3 length: 18 residues. Germline V gives CDR1 SGHRS, CDR2 YFSETQ. V shed 4 bases and J 0 bases; nucleotides not matched to a gene: 15. CDR3 amino acids: CASSTTGTASRANYGYTF. The CDR3 region has the DNA TGCGCCAGCAGCACCACCGGGACAGCCTCAAGAGCTAACTATGGCTACACCTTC.

The J gene is TRBJ2-1, the V gene TRBV28, with 8 bases lining up with TRBD2. With V trimmed by 7 bases and J by 1 base, 15 bases remained unmatched. The germline CDR1 and CDR2 sequences are MDHEN and SYDVKM. The CDR3 is made up of 18 amino acids. The chain's CDR3 is CASTFGGGGGLSYNEQFF. DNA of the CDR3: TGTGCCAGCACCTTCGGGGGGGGTGGCGGCCTTTCCTACAATGAGCAGTTCTTC.

This clone was found a few times. V is TRBV2 and J is TRBJ2-2, with D perhaps matching TRBD1 (5 bases). The CDR3 loop spans 15 amino acids. Germline V CDR1 and CDR2: SNHLY, FYNNEI. V lost 0 bases and J lost 5, with 10 bases in between. This chain's CDR3 is CASSEARVYTGELFF. In DNA, the CDR3 is TGTGCCAGCAGTGAAGCCAGGGTATATACCGGGGAGCTGTTTTTT. Drawing the rest from reference TRBV2 and TRBJ2-2, the complete variable domain is EPEVTQTPSHQVTQMGQEVILRCVPISNHLYFYWYRQILGQKVEFLVSFYNNEISEKSEIFDDQFSVERPDGSNFTLKIRSTKLEDSAMYFCASSEARVYTGELFFGEGSRLTVL.

The chain has TRBV2 and TRBJ2-2; a possible D gene is TRBD1 (6 bases). V dropped 7 bases and J dropped 7 bases, with 16 bases sitting between them. The CDR3 consists of 14 residues. CDR1 is SNHLY and CDR2 is FYNNEI in the germline V gene. The CDR3 DNA is TGTGCCAGCATTCTCTCGACAGGACACGGGGAGCTGTTTTTT. Protein: CASILSTGHGELFF.

This chain uses TRBV5-1 with TRBJ1-3, with D perhaps TRBD1 (5 bases). Germline CDR1 is SGHRS and CDR2 is YFSETQ. Trimming removed 0 bases at V and 0 bases at J, with 10 bases between. The CDR3 contains 16 residues. The CDR3 spells CASSLAGGGSGNTIYF. The CDR3 bases are TGCGCCAGCAGCTTGGCCGGCGGGGGCTCTGGAAACACCATATATTTT. Together with reference TRBV5-1 and TRBJ1-3, the CDR3 gives the full variable domain: KAGVTQTPRYLIKTRGQQVTLSCSPISGHRSVSWYQQTPGQGLQFLFEYFSETQRNKGNFPGRFSGRQFSNSRSEMNVSTLELGDSALYLCASSLAGGGSGNTIYFGEGSWLTVV.

This sequence joins TRBV3-1 (or the pseudogene TRBV3-2) and TRBJ1-2, with 8 nucleotides matching TRBD1. V lost 0 bases to trimming and J lost 5 bases; unmatched junction nucleotides: 8. CDR1 and CDR2 from the germline V gene are LGHDT and YNNKEL (reference sequence). This CDR3 has 16 residues. CDR3 residues: CASSQDPDRDPYGYTF. DNA for the CDR3: TGTGCCAGCAGCCAAGACCCGGACAGGGACCCTTATGGCTACACCTTC.

This chain joins TRBV18 and TRBJ2-1, with 8 bases lining up with TRBD1. The V gene's germline CDR1 is KGHSH and CDR2 LQKENI. V shed 5 bases and J 6 bases; nucleotides not matched to a gene: 6. The CDR3 has 14 amino acids. The CDR3 DNA follows: TGTGCCAGCTCATCCGGGACAGGCCCCAATGAGCAGTTCTTC. It specifies CASSSGTGPNEQFF.

V is TRBV10-2 and J is TRBJ1-2, with 12 bases fitting TRBD1. The CDR3 contains 15 residues. Trimming took 3 bases from V and 7 from J; bases not matched to a gene: 6. Germline CDR1 and CDR2: WSHSY and SAAADI. The CDR3 bases are TGCGCCAGCAGTGATCCGGGACAGGGGGCGCGTGGCTACACCTTC. It codes for CASSDPGQGARGYTF.

On this clone: The sample has other DNA sequences that encode this CDR3 too. The chain recombines TRBV7-3 with TRBJ1-1; D may be TRBD1 (6 bases). This CDR3 has 13 residues. Germline V gene lookup returns CDR1 SGHTA and CDR2 FQGTGA. V dropped 5 bases and J dropped 1 base, with 8 bases sitting between them. CDR3 in DNA: TGTGCCAGCAGCAGACAGGAGAACACTGAAGCTTTCTTT. The encoded protein is CASSRQENTEAFF.

As DNA, the CDR3 is TGTGCCAGCAGCCCTCGGACAGCAACTAATGAAAAACTGTTTTTT. Protein product: CASSPRTATNEKLFF. The V call is TRBV14, the J call TRBJ1-4, with D possibly being TRBD1 (6 bases). The ends were cut back, 4 bases at V and 0 bases at J, with 9 bases in the middle. The germline gives CDR1 SGHDN, CDR2 FVKESK. The CDR3 is 15 amino acids.

The V call is TRBV29-1, the J call TRBJ1-1; 9 bases are shared with TRBD1. The CDR3 is made up of 13 amino acids. Germline CDR1 is SQVTM and CDR2 is ANQGSEA. V gave up 6 bases and J gave up 1 base; unmatched junction bases: 3. The CDR3 here is CSVGTGRNTEAFF. The CDR3 nucleotides read TGCAGCGTCGGGACAGGGCGGAACACTGAAGCTTTCTTT. Based on the CDR3 plus reference TRBV29-1 and TRBJ1-1, the full variable domain is SAVISQKPSRDICQRGTSLTIQCQVDSQVTMMFWYRQQPGQSLTLIATANQGSEATYESGFVIDKFPISRPNLTFSTLTVSNMSPEDSSIYLCSVGTGRNTEAFFGQGTRLTVV.